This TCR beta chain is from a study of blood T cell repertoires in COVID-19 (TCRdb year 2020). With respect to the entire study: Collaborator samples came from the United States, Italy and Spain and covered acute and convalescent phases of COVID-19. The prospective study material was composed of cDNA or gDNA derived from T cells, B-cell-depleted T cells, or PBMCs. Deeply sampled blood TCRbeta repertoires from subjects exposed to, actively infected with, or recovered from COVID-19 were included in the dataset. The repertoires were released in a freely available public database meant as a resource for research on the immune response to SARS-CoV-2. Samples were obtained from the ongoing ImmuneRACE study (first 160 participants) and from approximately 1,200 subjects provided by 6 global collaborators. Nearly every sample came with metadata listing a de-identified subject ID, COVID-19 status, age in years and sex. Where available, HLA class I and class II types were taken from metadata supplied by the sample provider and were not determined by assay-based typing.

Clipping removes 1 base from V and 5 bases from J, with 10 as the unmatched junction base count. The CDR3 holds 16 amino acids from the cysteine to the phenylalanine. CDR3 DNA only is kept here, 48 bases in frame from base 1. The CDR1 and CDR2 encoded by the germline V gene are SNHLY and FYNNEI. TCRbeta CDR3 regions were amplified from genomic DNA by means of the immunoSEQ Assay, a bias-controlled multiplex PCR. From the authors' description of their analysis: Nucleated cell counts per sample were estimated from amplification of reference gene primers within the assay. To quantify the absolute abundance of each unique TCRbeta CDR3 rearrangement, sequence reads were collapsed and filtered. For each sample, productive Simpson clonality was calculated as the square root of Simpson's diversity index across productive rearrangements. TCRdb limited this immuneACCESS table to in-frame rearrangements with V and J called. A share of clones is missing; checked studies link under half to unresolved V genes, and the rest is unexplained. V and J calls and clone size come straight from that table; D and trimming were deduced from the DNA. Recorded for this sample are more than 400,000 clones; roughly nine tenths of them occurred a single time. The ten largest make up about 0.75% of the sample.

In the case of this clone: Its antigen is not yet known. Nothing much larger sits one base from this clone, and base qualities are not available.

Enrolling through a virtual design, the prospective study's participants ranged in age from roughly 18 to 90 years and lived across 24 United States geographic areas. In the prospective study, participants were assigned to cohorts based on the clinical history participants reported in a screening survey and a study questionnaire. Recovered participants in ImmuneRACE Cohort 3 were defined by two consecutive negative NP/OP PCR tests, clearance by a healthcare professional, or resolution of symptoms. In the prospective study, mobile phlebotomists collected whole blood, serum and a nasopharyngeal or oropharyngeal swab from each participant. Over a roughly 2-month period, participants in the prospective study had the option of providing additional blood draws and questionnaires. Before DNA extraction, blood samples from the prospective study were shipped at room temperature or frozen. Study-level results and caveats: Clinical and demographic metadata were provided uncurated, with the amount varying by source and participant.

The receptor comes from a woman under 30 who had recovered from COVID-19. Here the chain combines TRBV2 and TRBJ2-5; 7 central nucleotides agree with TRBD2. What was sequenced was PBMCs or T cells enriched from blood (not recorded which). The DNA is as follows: TGTGCCAGCAGTGAAGAGGGCGGGGGAGCCGGGGAGACCCAGTACTTC. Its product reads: CASSEEGGGAGETQYF.